The 23 T cell receptor beta chains below all came from one sample that was sequenced in a study of vaccination and CD4 T cells after COVID-19. What these receptors recognize is not known. Treatment specified: roughly ten-day PBMC culture with coronavirus spike peptide pools or control peptides (ViraFEST assay). Cultured CD4+ T cell DNA was sequenced using the Oncomine TCR Beta short-read assay. MiXCR was run by TCRdb on the PCR reads, yielding one entry per CDR3 protein. In the table there are some 8,600 distinct CDR3 sequences, about three quarters of which are singletons. The material sequenced was CD4+ T cells from blood, cultured in vitro. The receptors shown here come from a human donor who had recovered from COVID-19.

The chain recombines TRBV20-1 with TRBJ1-6; D gene uncertain. This CDR3 spans 14 amino acids. CDR1 DFQATT and CDR2 SNEGSKA come from the germline V gene (reference sequence). Between the trimmed V and J ends, which lost 3 bases and 4 bases, there was a span of 10 bases. The CDR3 here is CSARDATYNSPLHF. In DNA, the CDR3 is TGCAGTGCTAGGGACGCGACTTATAATTCACCCCTCCACTTT.

Only one count was recorded for this clonotype. J is TRBJ1-1 and V is TRBV11-3; D might be TRBD1 (5 bases). Germline V gene sequence: CDR1 SGHNT, CDR2 YENEEA. CDR3 length: 15 amino acids. V lost 8 bases and J 1 base, leaving 17 bases between the germline ends. As DNA, the CDR3 is TGTGCCAGCTCAACGGGGGAACAATCGAACACTGAAGCTTTCTTT. Translating gives CASSTGEQSNTEAFF. The whole variable domain, filled in from reference TRBV11-3 and TRBJ1-1, reads EAGVVQSPRYKIIEKKQPVAFWCNPISGHNTLYWYLQNLGQGPELLIRYENEEAVDDSQLPKDRFSAERLKGVDSTLKIQPAELGDSAVYLCASSTGEQSNTEAFFGQGTRLTVV.

The rearrangement joins TRBV6-2 or TRBV6-3 to TRBJ1-3; D might be TRBD1 (5 bases). The CDR3 length is 15 residues. Trimming stripped 5 bases from V and 4 bases from J, with 15 bases between. In germline, CDR1 is MNHEY, CDR2 SVGEGT. Here the CDR3 reads CASSRRTGDGNTIYF. CDR3 bases: TGTGCCAGCAGTCGACGGACCGGGGACGGAAACACCATATATTTT.

This clonotype has more than one count but fewer than ten. The rearrangement links TRBV20-1 to TRBJ2-2; 7 bases line up with TRBD1. The CDR3 contains 12 residues. V shed 6 bases, J shed 7 bases, and the junction held 5 bases outside the gene matches. The germline V gene encodes CDR1 DFQATT and CDR2 SNEGSKA (reference sequence). The CDR3: CSAITGVGELFF. The CDR3 region has the DNA TGCAGTGCCATCACAGGGGTCGGGGAGCTGTTTTTT.

This clonotype occurred once. The rearrangement links TRBV29-1 to TRBJ2-1; 7 nucleotides agree with TRBD2. The CDR3 is 14 amino acids. CDR1 and CDR2 from the germline V gene are SQVTM and ANQGSEA. CDR3 amino acids: CTGSGPSSYNEQFF. The CDR3, as DNA: TGCACCGGTAGCGGGCCAAGCTCCTACAATGAGCAGTTCTTC.

The chain has TRBV19 and TRBJ1-6; no clear D gene. Germline assignment: CDR1 LNHDA and CDR2 SQIVND (reference sequence). The V end was cut by 3 bases, the J end by 6 bases, with 3 bases between. The CDR3 contains 12 residues. The CDR3 nucleotides read TGTGCCAGTAGTATGCCTAATTCACCCCTCCACTTT. It is translated as CASSMPNSPLHF.

This chain uses TRBV30 with TRBJ2-7; D is unresolved. This CDR3 has 12 residues. The germline V gene has CDR1 GTSNPN and CDR2 SVGIG (reference sequence). V dropped 8 bases and J dropped 1 base, with 12 bases sitting between them. The CDR3 here is CATSYGSYEQYF. The CDR3 nucleotides read TGTGCCACGTCCTATGGGTCCTACGAGCAGTACTTC.

This clonotype was seen more than once but under ten times. The rearrangement joins TRBV20-1 to TRBJ1-1, with TRBD1 as a possible D gene (5 bases). V dropped 1 base and J dropped 4 bases, with 10 bases sitting between them. The CDR3 extends over 13 amino acids. Germline V gene data show CDR1 as DFQATT and CDR2 as SNEGSKA (reference sequence). CDR3 amino acids: CSARVGAATEAFF. CDR3 DNA: TGCAGTGCTAGAGTCGGGGCCGCCACTGAAGCTTTCTTT.

This clonotype is a singleton in its sample. V usage is TRBV10-3 and J usage is TRBJ1-5, with D perhaps matching TRBD1 (6 bases). Germline CDR1 ENHRY, CDR2 SYGVKD. Trimming pared 10 bases from V and 2 bases from J, leaving 18 bases between. This CDR3 has 15 residues. In DNA, the CDR3 is TGTGCCACCCAAAAAAGTGGGGGCGGCAATCAGCCCCAGCATTTT. It encodes CATQKSGGGNQPQHF.

By share of the sample, this clonotype is large. The chain is built from TRBV2 and TRBJ2-7; TRBD1 agrees at 7 bases. The ends lost 4 bases at V and 3 bases at J; junction bases unmatched: 3. Germline V gives CDR1 SNHLY, CDR2 FYNNEI. This CDR3 is 13 amino acids long. CDR3 bases: TGTGCCAGCAGTGCGGGACAGATCTACGAGCAGTACTTC. It is translated as CASSAGQIYEQYF.

This clonotype appeared a few times. The CDR3 loop reads CASSYAPVETQYF. The CDR3 nucleotides read TGTGCCAGCAGTTATGCTCCAGTGGAGACCCAGTACTTC. The chain links TRBV12-3 or TRBV12-4 to TRBJ2-5; D unclear. The CDR3 totals 13 residues. V was shortened by 4 bases and J by 5 bases, with 11 bases between the two germline ends.

This clonotype was seen only a few times. This chain links TRBV20-1 with TRBJ1-2; the match to TRBD1 covers 9 bases. The CDR3 runs to 16 residues. J was trimmed by 3 bases and V by 5 bases; bases with no gene match: 13. Germline lookup yields CDR1 DFQATT and CDR2 SNEGSKA (reference sequence). This CDR3 reads CSALDVWRQGDYGYTF. For the CDR3, the DNA is TGCAGTGCTCTGGACGTGTGGAGACAGGGGGACTATGGCTACACCTTC.

The V gene is TRBV20-1, the J gene TRBJ2-7; 8 bases agree with TRBD2. CDR1 and CDR2 from the germline V gene are DFQATT and SNEGSKA (reference sequence). The CDR3 extends over 14 amino acids. The ends lost 0 bases at V and 5 bases at J; junction bases unmatched: 6. CDR3 loop: CSARESGSKNEQYF. CDR3 coding DNA: TGCAGTGCTAGAGAGAGCGGGAGCAAAAACGAGCAGTACTTC.

The chain is built from TRBV11-1 and TRBJ2-7; TRBD2 agrees at 7 bases. The germline V gene has CDR1 SGHAT and CDR2 FQDESV (reference sequence). Trimming removed 3 bases from V and 6 bases from J; junction bases left unmatched: 8. The CDR3 has 14 amino acids. The CDR3 region has the DNA TGTGCCAGCAGCTTGGGGGGGATGGGAGGCGAGCAGTACTTC. It codes for CASSLGGMGGEQYF.

The chain employs TRBV20-1 and TRBJ1-1; 9 nucleotides agree with TRBD1. With 3 bases clipped from V and 3 bases from J, the junction kept 5 bases outside the gene matches. Germline CDR1 reads DFQATT; CDR2 reads SNEGSKA (reference sequence). The CDR3 is 14 residues long. CDR3 coding DNA: TGCAGTGCTAGCCACAGGGGGCAGGACACTGAAGCTTTCTTT. Translation gives CSASHRGQDTEAFF.

This clonotype was detected only once. This sequence joins TRBV2 and TRBJ1-1, with D perhaps TRBD1 (5 bases). V lost 7 bases and J lost 3, with 15 bases in between. Germline V gene data show CDR1 as SNHLY and CDR2 as FYNNEI. CDR3 size: 14 residues. This CDR3 is CASILDRHYTEAFF. DNA of the CDR3: TGTGCCAGCATCCTCGACAGACATTACACTGAAGCTTTCTTT.

The CDR3 reads CASSLGTGAGRETQYF. In nucleotides, the CDR3 is TGTGCCAGCAGCTTGGGAACAGGGGCGGGGAGGGAGACCCAGTACTTC. The V gene is TRBV5-4, the J gene TRBJ2-5, with D possibly matching TRBD1 (7 bases). The CDR3 covers 16 residues. Germline V gene data show CDR1 as SGHNT and CDR2 as YYREEE (reference sequence). Trimming shortened V by 0 bases and J by 5 bases, and 17 bases separated the two germline ends.

J is TRBJ1-5 and V is TRBV10-3; 7 bases match TRBD1. CDR1 and CDR2 (germline): ENHRY, SYGVKD. This CDR3 region has 15 residues. With 6 bases clipped from V and 0 bases from J, the junction kept 5 bases outside the gene matches. The CDR3 region has the DNA TGTGCCATCAGGGATGGGACAGATAGCAATCAGCCCCAGCATTTT. Encoded protein: CAIRDGTDSNQPQHF.

The chain combines TRBV28 with TRBJ1-5; D not resolved. V shed 4 bases and J shed 3 bases, with 4 bases lying between them. Germline CDR1 is MDHEN and CDR2 is SYDVKM. This CDR3 spans 12 amino acids. Here the CDR3 reads CASSSNNQPQHF. CDR3 DNA: TGTGCCAGCAGTTCCAACAATCAGCCCCAGCATTTT.

This chain joins TRBV18 and TRBJ1-2; 8 nucleotides align to TRBD1. CDR3 length equals 14 residues. V gave up 3 bases and J gave up 4 bases; unmatched junction bases: 4. Germline V CDR1 and CDR2: KGHSH, LQKENI. The CDR3 DNA sequence: TGTGCCAGCTCACCCAGGGGGCTGAGCTATGGCTACACCTTC. This encodes CASSPRGLSYGYTF.

V and J are TRBV4-1 and TRBJ1-2, with D possibly matching TRBD1 (6 bases). The CDR3 is 14 residues long. The ends were cut back, 0 bases at V and 3 bases at J, with 8 bases in the middle. CDR1 is MGHRA and CDR2 is YSYEKL in the germline V gene. This chain's CDR3 is CASSQDQGYYGYTF. CDR3 nucleotides: TGCGCCAGCAGCCAAGATCAGGGGTACTATGGCTACACCTTC.

V and J are TRBV6-2 or TRBV6-3 and TRBJ2-1, with D unresolved. The CDR3 contains 11 residues. Germline loops: CDR1 MNHEY, CDR2 SVGEGT. The V and J ends lost 4 bases and 10 bases respectively, with 8 bases between them. CDR3 sequence (DNA): TGTGCCAGCAGTTTAAGTAGCGAGCAGTTCTTC. It yields the protein CASSLSSEQFF.

V and J are TRBV7-2 and TRBJ1-2; D call uncertain. This CDR3 is 13 amino acids long. V was cut by 6 bases and J by 8 bases, with 16 bases left in between. CDR1 is SGHTA and CDR2 is FQGNSA in the germline V gene. DNA for the CDR3: TGTGCCAGCAGTCTGGGTCTGGGAAGCGGCTACACCTTC. It is translated as CASSLGLGSGYTF.